This T cell receptor beta chain was identified during a study of OX40 agonist ivuxolimab in advanced cancers. Whole-study context: Every 2 weeks, patients got intravenous ivuxolimab at one of six dose levels (0.01-10 mg/kg).

Study-level points and caveats: Among the lowest peripheral clonal expansion occurred in 0.1-3.0 mg/kg partial responders.

To note about this clone: The antigen remains unidentified.

TCRdb keeps only in-frame clones here, not all; method: immunoSEQ multiplex PCR. The table includes about 82,000 clones, around four fifths detected once. V dropped 2 bases and J dropped 0; count of bases not matched to a gene: 5. CDR3 length: 16 amino acids. The V gene's germline CDR1 is KGHSH and CDR2 LQKENI. The chain carries TRBV18 and TRBJ1-1; 8 bases line up with TRBD1. The TCR originated in an adult with an advanced solid tumor such as melanoma, head and neck, liver or kidney cancer. The source was CD4+ or CD8+ T cells sorted from blood, collected in a trial of the OX40 agonist ivuxolimab. This chain's CDR3 is CASSPVDRVLNTEAFF. In nucleotides, the CDR3 is TGTGCCAGCTCACCAGTGGACAGGGTCTTGAACACTGAAGCTTTCTTT.